A selection of T cell receptor beta chains follows, all from one sample in a study of Graves' ophthalmopathy and Graves' hyperthyroidism. TCRdb reprocessed the multiplex PCR reads via MiXCR and lists one record per CDR3 protein. The data contain under 200,000 distinct CDR3 sequences, more than 30% of them singletons. Sequenced sample: peripheral blood. These receptors all come from a woman aged 40 to 55 with Graves' ophthalmopathy. CDR3s include the opening cysteine and the closing phenylalanine or tryptophan. The D gene is left open where the match is weak. Size is stated for part of the rows, as once, few or many counts, or as a class when the clone is expanded.

J,V,D,size,DNA,CDR3
TRBJ2-7,TRBV6-5,TRBD1,.,TGTGCCAGCAGGTATTCGACAGGGGCCTCCTACGAGCAGTACTTC,CASRYSTGASYEQYF
TRBJ1-5,TRBV6-1,.,once,TGTGCCAGCAGTGAAGGGAAGCCCCAGCATTTT,CASSEGKPQHF
TRBJ1-2,TRBV11-2,.,many,TGTGCCAGCAGCCCGAGGCAGGGCGTAGGTTACTATGGCTACACCTTC,CASSPRQGVGYYGYTF
TRBJ2-5,TRBV7-2,.,.,TGTGCCAGCAGCTCCCTGACCCTAGCAGGGCCAGAGACCCAGTACTTC,CASSSLTLAGPETQYF
TRBJ1-2,TRBV3-1,TRBD1,many,TGTGCCAGCAGCCAAGAAGGCAGGGGGTATGGCTACACCTTC,CASSQEGRGYGYTF
TRBJ1-1,TRBV18,TRBD1,many,TGTGCCAGCCGTACCCCGACAGGGCTAGAAGCTTTCTTT,CASRTPTGLEAFF
TRBJ2-7,TRBV6-1,.,many,TGTGCCAGCAGTGTATCCCACAGGGCCTACGAGCAGTACTTC,CASSVSHRAYEQYF
TRBJ2-5,TRBV6-1,.,many,TGTGCCAGCAGCCCCCAACTGGGGCAGACGGGGGAGACCCAGTACTTC,CASSPQLGQTGETQYF
TRBJ1-2,TRBV27,TRBD1,.,TGTGCCAGCAGTTACAGGGGGGAGACCTATGGCTACACCTTC,CASSYRGETYGYTF
TRBJ1-1,TRBV18,.,many,TGTGCCAGCTCACCACCCCCAGGACTGAACACTGAAGCTTTCTTT,CASSPPPGLNTEAFF
TRBJ1-2,TRBV28,.,many,TGTGCCAGCAGTGTACAGGTTAACTATGGCTACACCTTC,CASSVQVNYGYTF
TRBJ1-2,TRBV12-3/TRBV12-4,TRBD1,.,TGTGCCAGTAGGAATTCAGGGGGCAGGAACTATGGCTACACCTTC,CASRNSGGRNYGYTF
TRBJ2-7,TRBV11-2,.,few,TGTGCCAGCAGCTCCCCGGGGAATCCGAGCTCCTACGAGCAGTACTTC,CASSSPGNPSSYEQYF
TRBJ2-7,TRBV12-3/TRBV12-4,.,many,TGTGCCAGCAGTTTTAGGGGATACGAGCAGTACTTC,CASSFRGYEQYF
TRBJ1-1,TRBV6-9,.,.,TGCGCCAGCACGGAGGGAGCAACTGAAGCTTTCTTT,CASTEGATEAFF
TRBJ1-1,TRBV10-3,TRBD1,many,TGTGCCATCAACAGCAGGGGGCAGAACACTGAAGCTTTCTTT,CAINSRGQNTEAFF
TRBJ2-4,TRBV27,.,many,TGTGCCAGCAGTAAGAACAGGGTGGCCAAAAACATTCAGTACTTC,CASSKNRVAKNIQYF
TRBJ2-5,TRBV7-2,.,.,TGTGCCAGCAGCTCACTACGGGCAGGGAGTTCCCAGTACTTC,CASSSLRAGSSQYF
TRBJ2-5,TRBV9,TRBD2,many,TGTGCCAGCAGCCCTGGACTAGCGGGGAACCAAGAGACCCAGTACTTC,CASSPGLAGNQETQYF
TRBJ1-1,TRBV5-1,.,many,TGCGCCAGCAGCCTGGGGCAGGTTCCTATTAACACTGAAGCTTTCTTT,CASSLGQVPINTEAFF
TRBJ2-5,TRBV6-5,TRBD1,many,TGTGCCAGCAGAGGGACAGGGAGTCGAGAGACCCAGTACTTC,CASRGTGSRETQYF
TRBJ2-7,TRBV6-5,.,many,TGTGCCAGCAGTTACGGACAAAAGGGCTACGAGCAGTACTTC,CASSYGQKGYEQYF
TRBJ1-2,TRBV24-1,TRBD1,many,TGTGCCACCAGTGATTCAGCCGGGACAGCTAACTATGGCTACACCTTC,CATSDSAGTANYGYTF